These 17 T cell receptor beta chains came from one sample sequenced in a study of T-cell reconstitution after alpha-beta-depleted transplantation in children. Unique molecular identifiers featured in how the TCRbeta library was prepared. From the PCR reads, TCRdb called clonotypes with MiXCR, one entry per CDR3 protein. Among 670,000 or so distinct CDR3 sequences, around 12% were seen once, and the ten largest hold around 0.8%. Sequencing was performed on PBMCs, taken before TCRalphabeta/CD19-depleted stem cell transplant. The receptors here all came from a girl aged 2-9 years with congenital amegakaryocytic thrombocytopenia, due to receive a stem cell transplant.

This clonotype came up a few times. The V and J genes are TRBV10-3 and TRBJ2-5; D gene ambiguous. The germline CDR1 and CDR2 sequences are ENHRY and SYGVKD. There are 13 residues in the CDR3. Trimming stripped 2 bases from V and 5 bases from J, with 9 bases between. The CDR3: CAISEPSSETQYF. The CDR3 bases are TGTGCCATCAGTGAGCCTAGTAGCGAGACCCAGTACTTC.

J is TRBJ2-5 and V is TRBV20-1; 8 bases line up with TRBD1. Germline V CDR1 and CDR2: DFQATT, SNEGSKA (reference sequence). V lost 5 bases, J lost 5 bases, and 7 bases stayed unmatched. The CDR3 is made up of 13 amino acids. DNA for the CDR3: TGCAGTGCTGTGGACAGGGTCGGGGAGACCCAGTACTTC. It encodes CSAVDRVGETQYF.

Regarding this clonotype: A much more abundant neighbour one base away suggests this may be a read error. Since the CDR3 does not end with the conserved phenylalanine or tryptophan, this likely comes from a read error. This chain links TRBV20-1 with TRBJ2-7, with TRBD2 as a possible D gene (6 bases). The CDR3 is made up of 15 amino acids. The ends were cut back, 6 bases at V and 5 bases at J, with 23 bases in the middle. Germline values: CDR1 DFQATT, CDR2 SNEGSKA (reference sequence). The CDR3 nucleotides are TGCAGTGCCATCAGAGGGTTAGCGGCCACTGACGAGCAGTACTCC. Residues: CSAIRGLAATDEQYS.

The table lists this clonotype with many counts. The rearrangement links TRBV7-8 to TRBJ2-2; D may be TRBD1 or TRBD2 (5 bases each). Per the germline V gene, CDR1 is SGHVS and CDR2 is FQNEAQ. CDR3 length: 13 residues. Between the trimmed V and J ends, which lost 3 bases and 7 bases, there was a span of 9 bases. DNA of the CDR3: TGTGCCAGCAGCTTTGGTGGGGGCGGGGAGCTGTTTTTT. As protein: CASSFGGGGELFF.

This clonotype was counted at least ten times. The chain carries TRBV20-1 and TRBJ2-1; possible D gene TRBD1, 5 bases. The CDR3 runs to 13 residues. Germline lookup yields CDR1 DFQATT and CDR2 SNEGSKA (reference sequence). V lost 6 bases and J 8 bases, leaving 17 bases between the germline ends. The CDR3 here is CSAHLQGGHEQFF. CDR3 DNA: TGCAGTGCCCACTTGCAGGGCGGCCATGAGCAGTTCTTC.

In the case of this clonotype: At one end, the junction sequence differs from germline, possibly due to a read error. The gene calls are TRBV10-3 and TRBJ2-3, with D possibly called TRBD1 or TRBD2 (5 bases each). From germline, CDR1 is ENHRY and CDR2 SYGVKD. The CDR3 extends over 18 amino acids. The CDR3 reads CAFSLNWASEGTTDTQYF. For the CDR3, the DNA is TGTGCCTTCAGTTTAAATTGGGCCTCAGAAGGGACCACAGATACGCAGTATTTT.

Ten or more counts support this clonotype. The chain uses TRBV5-1 and TRBJ2-3, with unresolved D. V was shortened by 0 bases and J by 2 bases, with 4 bases between the two germline ends. Germline loops: CDR1 SGHRS, CDR2 YFSETQ. CDR3 length equals 13 residues. The CDR3 reads CASSLVFTDTQYF. The CDR3 DNA follows: TGCGCCAGCAGCTTGGTTTTCACAGATACGCAGTATTTT.

The V call is TRBV18, the J call TRBJ2-2; no clear D gene. V was cut by 4 bases and J by 2 bases, with 5 bases left in between. The CDR3 totals 13 residues. Germline V lookup: CDR1 KGHSH, CDR2 LQKENI. In DNA form, the CDR3 reads TGTGCCAGCTCACGCCTCAACACCGGGGAGCTGTTTTTT. Amino acid sequence: CASSRLNTGELFF.

This sequence joins TRBV4-1 and TRBJ1-4; the D gene is possibly TRBD1 (5 bases). CDR1 and CDR2 (germline): MGHRA, YSYEKL. This CDR3 has 15 amino acids. V dropped 4 bases and J dropped 6 bases, with 15 bases sitting between them. The CDR3 region has the DNA TGCGCCAGCAGCCTTGGGGGACTTCAGGATGAAAAACTGTTTTTT. Translated: CASSLGGLQDEKLFF.

The V gene is TRBV28, the J gene TRBJ2-1; no clear D. The CDR3 is 12 residues long. The V end lost 6 bases, the J end lost 9 bases, and 12 bases lay between the germline ends. From germline, CDR1 is MDHEN and CDR2 SYDVKM. The CDR3 region is CASRYPWSEQFF. DNA of the CDR3: TGTGCCAGCAGATACCCCTGGAGTGAGCAGTTCTTC.

CDR3 protein: CASSSVVGEQYF. In nucleotides, the CDR3 is TGTGCCAGCAGCTCCGTAGTGGGTGAGCAGTACTTC. The rearrangement joins TRBV7-9 to TRBJ2-7; the D is unclear. Trimming took off 4 bases at V and 7 bases at J, with 11 bases between the two ends. Germline V gene data show CDR1 as SEHNR and CDR2 as FQNEAQ (reference sequence). There are 12 residues in the CDR3.

This clonotype was seen many times. V usage is TRBV4-2 and J usage is TRBJ2-2; 8 bases align to TRBD2. The germline V gene has CDR1 LGHNA and CDR2 YNFKEQ. This CDR3 comprises 17 residues. V lost 1 base to trimming and J lost 0 bases; unmatched junction nucleotides: 4. CDR3 amino acids: CASSQVLAGPNTGELFF. CDR3 coding DNA: TGTGCCAGCAGCCAAGTTCTAGCGGGCCCGAACACCGGGGAGCTGTTTTTT.

This clonotype was picked up a small number of times. The chain carries TRBV5-5 and TRBJ2-7, with TRBD2 matching 7 bases. Germline values: CDR1 SGHKS, CDR2 YYEKEE (reference sequence). The CDR3 loop spans 16 amino acids. The V segment lost 0 bases and the J segment 3 bases; nucleotides outside the gene matches: 9. The CDR3 sequence: CASSLAALAVFYEQYF. CDR3 DNA sequence: TGTGCCAGCAGCTTGGCCGCGCTAGCGGTATTCTACGAGCAGTACTTC.

This clonotype was found many times. Here the CDR3 DNA reads TGCGCCAGCAGTCCTACAGCGGGGGTCACAGATACGCAGTATTTT. It codes for CASSPTAGVTDTQYF. The chain combines TRBV5-1 with TRBJ2-3, with 8 positions matching TRBD2. Trimming removed 5 bases from V and 2 bases from J; junction bases left unmatched: 7. The CDR3 consists of 15 residues. The germline CDR1 and CDR2 sequences are SGHRS and YFSETQ.

This clonotype has at least ten counts. The gene calls are TRBV4-1 and TRBJ2-7; D remains unclear. The CDR3 loop spans 12 amino acids. The V end lost 0 bases, the J end lost 7 bases, and 7 bases lay between the germline ends. CDR1 is MGHRA, CDR2 YSYEKL, per germline. CDR3 DNA: TGCGCCAGCAGCCAAGATTTTAGAGAGCAGTACTTC. This sequence encodes CASSQDFREQYF.

This clonotype showed up many times. The rearrangement joins TRBV20-1 to TRBJ2-7, with D possibly called TRBD1 or TRBD2 (5 bases each). The CDR3 sequence is 15 residues long. Trimming left V 3 bases short and J 1 base short, with 16 bases between. Germline V gene data show CDR1 as DFQATT and CDR2 as SNEGSKA (reference sequence). The CDR3 region has the DNA TGCAGTGCTAGGGGCCGGGACCAACCTTCCTACGAGCAGTACTTC. Residues: CSARGRDQPSYEQYF.

This clonotype has a count of ten or more. The chain couples TRBV5-6 to TRBJ2-3, with D tentatively TRBD2 (5 bases). Germline assignment: CDR1 SGHDT and CDR2 YYEEEE. Trimming removed 2 bases at V and 9 bases at J, with 13 bases between. This CDR3 comprises 13 residues. Here the CDR3 DNA reads TGTGCCAGCAGCTTTGATGGCCCTAGCACGCAGTATTTT. Translating it yields CASSFDGPSTQYF.